The table lists the clone carrying this T cell receptor (beta chain) with many counts. Its antigen is as yet unknown. Total RNA (roughly 530 ng) served as template for TCR beta cDNA synthesis primed by a constant-region primer. Amplification in three nested multiplex PCR rounds with slightly modified ARM-PCR gave rise to TCR beta libraries. A C-beta reverse primer and TRBV1-TRBV30 forward primers served in each of the first two PCR rounds, at about 10 cycles apiece. Using its own MiXCR run on the multiplex PCR reads, TCRdb lists one record per CDR3 protein. Of 100,000 to 150,000 distinct CDR3 sequences in the sample, 60% to 80% were seen once. The sample comes from a study of tumor-infiltrating lymphocytes in primary liver carcinoma. Study results and caveats: Found in all five tumor regions were only about 7.5-25% of top clones. The study found a significantly higher top-250-clone fraction in tumors than in blood (p = 0.039).

Starting material for RNA and DNA co-extraction consisted of roughly 19-30 mg of unsorted bulk tissue. This CDR3 comprises 14 residues. V was shortened by 5 bases and J by 4 bases, with 15 bases between the two germline ends. Germline lookup yields CDR1 SGHVS and CDR2 FQNEAQ. The sequenced sample consisted of liver tumor tissue from sampling region 3. Subset here: tumor region T3, left-lateral pole. The chain links TRBV7-8 to TRBJ2-7; possible D gene TRBD1, 6 bases. The receptor comes from an older woman with primary liver carcinoma and hepatitis B virus infection. The CDR3 reads CASSPSQGFYEQYF. DNA for the CDR3: TGTGCCAGCAGCCCCTCACAGGGATTTTACGAGCAGTACTTC.